This T cell receptor beta chain appears in the sequencing data of a study of blood T cell repertoires in COVID-19. At the level of the study: Sites in the United States, Italy and Spain provided acute and convalescent COVID-19 samples.

In this sample, this clone turned up a few times. Repertoires were generated with immunoSEQ multiplex PCR, while TCRdb's copy carries only in-frame clones and drops some. The data contain tens of thousands of clones, roughly 80% of them singletons. V shed 5 bases, J shed 6 bases, and the junction held 21 bases outside the gene matches. The CDR3 loop spans 19 amino acids. Germline assignment: CDR1 PRHDT and CDR2 FYEKMQ (reference sequence). What was sequenced was peripheral blood. The chain joins TRBV13 to TRBJ2-7; the match to TRBD2 covers 11 bases. The clonotype comes from a man between 60 and 75 years old with acute or convalescent COVID-19. The DNA for the CDR3 is TGTGCCAGCAGCCCGCAGACAGGTGATTTAGCGGGGGGGCCGTTCGAGCAGTACTTC. It is translated as CASSPQTGDLAGGPFEQYF. Full variable domain (rest looked up from reference TRBV13 and TRBJ2-7): AAGVIQSPRHLIKEKRETATLKCYPIPRHDTVYWYQQGPGQDPQFLISFYEKMQSDKGSIPDRFSAQQFSDYHSELNMSSLELGDSALYFCASSPQTGDLAGGPFEQYFGPGTRLTVT.